Below are 17 T cell receptor beta chains sequenced from a single sample in a study of blood T cell repertoires in COVID-19 (TCRdb year 2020). The receptor library was made with the immunoSEQ multiplex PCR assay. TCRdb mirrors the immuneACCESS table, restricted to in-frame sequences. Some clones are absent from its copies; in checked studies, under half trace to an unresolved V gene, and the reason for the others is unknown. The sample has around 72,000 clones on record, around 78% of them singletons. The ten largest account for around a sixth of the sample. The sequencing input was peripheral blood. Receptors originate from a woman older than 75 with acute or convalescent COVID-19.

The chain is built from TRBV7-2 and TRBJ2-1; D gene unclear. The germline CDR1 and CDR2 sequences are SGHTA and FQGNSA. V was pared by 5 bases and J by 9 bases, with 14 bases between. The CDR3 is 13 residues long. In nucleotides, the CDR3 is TGTGCCAGCAGCCTTGGTCGGCAGGCTGAGCAGTTCTTC. It specifies CASSLGRQAEQFF.

The chain employs TRBV3-1 (or the pseudogene TRBV3-2) and TRBJ1-1; 8 bases line up with TRBD1. Trimming took 4 bases from V and 7 from J; bases not matched to a gene: 8. The CDR3 totals 14 residues. Germline V gene data show CDR1 as LGHDT and CDR2 as YNNKEL (reference sequence). Written as DNA, the CDR3 is TGTGCCAGCAGCCTGAGGACAGGGATGGTTGAAGCTTTCTTT. Its protein product is CASSLRTGMVEAFF.

This clone was seen only a few times. The chain employs TRBV6-1 and TRBJ1-5; unclear D gene. Trimming took off 1 base at V and 0 bases at J, with 7 bases between the two ends. Germline-derived CDR1 and CDR2 are MNHNS and SASEGT. The CDR3 runs 15 residues. The CDR3 region is CASSEELYSNQPQHF. The CDR3, as DNA: TGTGCCAGCAGTGAAGAACTATATAGCAATCAGCCCCAGCATTTT.

The chain employs TRBV28 and TRBJ2-3; no clear D. Trimming stripped 1 base from V and 0 bases from J, with 8 bases between. This CDR3 spans 15 amino acids. Germline V gene sequence: CDR1 MDHEN, CDR2 SYDVKM. The CDR3 sequence: CASSLYVRSTDTQYF. The CDR3 DNA is TGTGCCAGCAGTTTATATGTCAGGAGCACAGATACGCAGTATTTT.

Turning to this clone: Additional DNA sequences in this sample encode the identical CDR3. This sequence joins TRBV29-1 and TRBJ2-5, with TRBD1 matching over 10 bases. From germline, CDR1 is SQVTM and CDR2 ANQGSEA. CDR3 length: 15 residues. Trimming at V came to 2 bases and at J to 5 bases, leaving 8 bases not matched to a gene. This chain's CDR3 is CSVELDRGRSETQYF. The CDR3 DNA reads as TGCAGCGTTGAATTGGACAGGGGGAGATCGGAGACCCAGTACTTC.

The chain links TRBV19 to TRBJ1-5; 12 positions agree with TRBD1. Trimming at V came to 9 bases and at J to 6 bases, leaving 6 bases not matched to a gene. Germline V gene lookup returns CDR1 LNHDA and CDR2 SQIVND (reference sequence). This CDR3 is 14 amino acids long. In DNA, the CDR3 is TGTGCCAGCCGGGACAGGGGGCAAGGTCAGCCCCAGCATTTT. This codes for CASRDRGQGQPQHF.

V usage is TRBV7-8 and J usage is TRBJ2-3; 15 nucleotides agree with TRBD2. CDR1 is SGHVS and CDR2 is FQNEAQ in the germline V gene. The CDR3 totals 16 residues. With 5 bases clipped from V and 8 bases from J, the junction kept 8 bases outside the gene matches. CDR3 nucleotide sequence: TGTGCCAGCAGCCCGGGACTAGCGGGGGGTTCTGGTACGCAGTATTTT. This translates into CASSPGLAGGSGTQYF.

The J gene is TRBJ2-1, the V gene TRBV5-8; D may be TRBD2 (5 bases). Germline-derived CDR1 and CDR2 are SGHTS and YDEGEE. There are 16 residues in the CDR3. Trimming took off 2 bases at V and 2 bases at J, with 14 bases between the two ends. The CDR3 DNA follows: TGTGCCAGCAGCTTTAGAGGGAGTTCCACCTACAATGAGCAGTTCTTC. This encodes CASSFRGSSTYNEQFF.

The rearrangement links TRBV27 to TRBJ2-5; a weak D match, TRBD1 (5 bases). Looked up from germline, CDR1 is MNHEY and CDR2 is SMNVEV (reference sequence). Trimming removed 5 bases at V and 2 bases at J, with 18 bases between. CDR3 length: 16 amino acids. CDR3 DNA sequence: TGTGCCAGCAGTGCACAGGCCTCCCTAACACAAGAGACCCAGTACTTC. It is translated as CASSAQASLTQETQYF.

The rearrangement joins TRBV11-2 to TRBJ2-7, with a tentative D call TRBD1 (5 bases). Deletions cut 7 bases from V and 4 bases from J, with 8 bases between. There are 11 residues in the CDR3. CDR1 is SGHAT, CDR2 FQNNGV, per germline. The CDR3 nucleotides read TGTGCCAGCACTGACAGATACGAGCAGTACTTC. Amino acid sequence: CASTDRYEQYF.

The chain is built from TRBV27 and TRBJ2-7, with 11 bases matching TRBD1. The J segment lost 4 bases and the V segment lost 6 bases, leaving 5 bases of the junction unmatched. Germline CDR1 reads MNHEY; CDR2 reads SMNVEV (reference sequence). CDR3 length equals 14 residues. CDR3 loop: CASSRTGGIYEQYF. As DNA, the CDR3 is TGTGCCAGCAGCCGGACAGGGGGCATTTACGAGCAGTACTTC.

V usage is TRBV10-3 and J usage is TRBJ2-1, with 8 bases that match TRBD2. Germline V lookup: CDR1 ENHRY, CDR2 SYGVKD. Trimming removed 9 bases from V and 6 bases from J; junction bases left unmatched: 13. CDR3 length: 15 residues. In nucleotides, the CDR3 is TGTGCCATTCAAGAGTTAGCGGGGAGCAGCAATGAGCAGTTCTTC. This encodes CAIQELAGSSNEQFF.

The CDR3 loop reads CASSLNRGNEQFF. The CDR3, as DNA: TGTGCCAGCAGTTTGAACCGGGGCAATGAGCAGTTCTTC. This chain links TRBV27 with TRBJ2-1, with D perhaps matching TRBD2 (5 bases). The length of the CDR3 is 13 residues. CDR1 and CDR2 from the germline V gene are MNHEY and SMNVEV (reference sequence). V dropped 3 bases and J dropped 6 bases, with 9 bases sitting between them.

CDR3 sequence: CASSPMGQYASGNTIYF. CDR3 coding DNA: TGTGCCAGCTCACCTATGGGACAGTATGCATCTGGAAACACCATATATTTT. J is TRBJ1-3 and V is TRBV18, with 7 bases lining up with TRBD1. Germline-derived CDR1 and CDR2 are KGHSH and LQKENI. The CDR3 sequence is 17 residues long. J was trimmed by 1 base and V by 3 bases; bases with no gene match: 9.

The V gene is TRBV11-3, the J gene TRBJ2-1; perhaps TRBD1 as D (5 bases). This CDR3 region has 14 residues. The germline V gene encodes CDR1 SGHNT and CDR2 YENEEA. V was pared by 2 bases and J by 9 bases, with 14 bases between. The CDR3, as DNA: TGTGCCAGCAGCTTACGAATAAATACAGGTGAGCAGTTCTTC. It yields the protein CASSLRINTGEQFF.

This clone occurred a few times. The V and J genes are TRBV19 and TRBJ1-1, with D maybe TRBD1 (5 bases). Deletions cut 5 bases from V and 5 bases from J, with 15 bases between. CDR1 LNHDA and CDR2 SQIVND come from the germline V gene (reference sequence). The CDR3 has 14 amino acids. The CDR3 nucleotides are TGTGCCAGTAGTCCACGACAGAGTCCAACTGAAGCTTTCTTT. This codes for CASSPRQSPTEAFF.

The chain links TRBV11-3 to TRBJ1-1, with D maybe TRBD1 (6 bases). The CDR3 has 15 residues. Trimming left V 2 bases short and J 3 bases short, with 13 bases between. Germline V lookup: CDR1 SGHNT, CDR2 YENEEA. In nucleotides, the CDR3 is TGTGCCAGCAGCTTACACCAGGGGCAGGACACTGAAGCTTTCTTT. This encodes CASSLHQGQDTEAFF.